The TCR beta chain under discussion was sequenced for a study of a mutant IDH1 vaccine in newly diagnosed glioma. The wider study: Vaccine dosing followed radiotherapy by 4-6 weeks, or accompanied temozolomide cycles. Treated patients had a mean age of approximately 40 years and a sex split that was roughly 60% male and roughly 40% female.

The data were produced by immunoSEQ multiplex PCR, yet TCRdb's version contains in-frame clones alone and is incomplete. The top ten hold 5.5% of the sample, which has about 130,000 clones, around 80% seen once. The V gene's germline CDR1 is SNHLY and CDR2 FYNNEI. The CDR3 spans 14 residues. V lost 8 bases, J lost 2 bases, and 16 bases lay in between. Time point defined: week 11, during vaccination. Every vaccine dose comprised 300 ug of mutant IDH1 20-mer peptide plus topical imiquimod. General observations from the study: Apparently unrelated to pseudoprogression were changes in the top peripheral T cell clonotypes.

This clone was observed a handful of times. The antigen remains unidentified. The V gene is TRBV2, the J gene TRBJ2-7, with a possible D match to TRBD1 (6 bases). This receptor was obtained from a man between 40 and 49 years old with glioma. The material was PBMCs, obtained from a glioma patient whose treatment included an IDH1 peptide vaccine. Here the CDR3 reads CASGGGDTTYEQYF. The CDR3 DNA is TGTGCCAGCGGGGGTGGGGACACCACCTACGAGCAGTACTTC.